This note documents a single T cell receptor (beta chain) sequence. Antigen: not known. 13 Jbeta primers and 60 Vbeta primers were used for the PCR. Some clones are missing from TCRdb's copy, which holds only in-frame ones; the method was immunoSEQ multiplex PCR. The table lists some 110,000 clones, 10% of them singletons. The CDR3 loop spans 14 amino acids. Germline V gene data show CDR1 as SGDLS and CDR2 as YYNGEE. V gave up 4 bases and J gave up 4 bases; unmatched junction bases: 3. This sample was taken from a study of cytomegalovirus exposure and HLA in healthy donors. Whole-study results and caveats: Data from an earlier analysis indicated that most TCR beta V segments were productive either about 90% or about 30% of the time. CMV serostatus was the only recorded immune exposure for donors.

This receptor was obtained from a man aged 35-49 years in good health and CMV-seropositive. Material: PBMCs. V is TRBV9 and J is TRBJ1-2; 11 nucleotides line up with TRBD1. The CDR3 sequence: CASSSGQGAYGYTF. In nucleotides, the CDR3 is TGTGCCAGCAGCTCCGGACAGGGGGCCTATGGCTACACCTTC.